Below, 21 T cell receptor beta chains from the same sample are listed, as sequenced in a study of T cell changes during pregnancy in multiple sclerosis. Libraries were prepared by immunoSEQ multiplex PCR; TCRdb keeps only in-frame clonotypes and omits some of them. The sample holds tens of thousands of clones, 85% to 95% seen once. This specimen was peripheral blood, taken in the third trimester of pregnancy. These receptors all come from a female donor in good health, enrolled as a control in a pregnancy study.

CDR3 residues: CASSPSGSNEKLFF. The CDR3 region has the DNA TGTGCCAGCTCACCAAGCGGGAGTAATGAAAAACTGTTTTTT. V and J are TRBV18 and TRBJ1-4; no definite D call. The CDR3 has 14 residues. V was clipped by 2 bases and J by 4 bases, with 8 bases between them. Germline V gives CDR1 KGHSH, CDR2 LQKENI.

This clone was recorded once. V usage is TRBV7-8 and J usage is TRBJ1-2; no reliable D call. This CDR3 comprises 17 residues. V dropped 4 bases and J dropped 4 bases, with 22 bases sitting between them. Germline V gives CDR1 SGHVS, CDR2 FQNEAQ. The CDR3 DNA is TGTGCCAGCAGCTCAAGGCCACCCTCGAACAGCGGCTATGGCTACACCTTC. Translated: CASSSRPPSNSGYGYTF. The variable domain in full, with the rest retrieved from reference TRBV7-8 and TRBJ1-2, is GAGVSQSPRYKVAKRGQDVALRCDPISGHVSLFWYQQALGQGPEFLTYFQNEAQLDKSGLPSDRFFAERPEGSVSTLKIQRTQQEDSAVYLCASSSRPPSNSGYGYTFGSGTRLTVV.

The CDR3 bases are TGTGCCAGTAGTACCCCGGGACAGGGGGAATTAAAGGATGGCTACACCTTC. The encoded protein is CASSTPGQGELKDGYTF. This sequence joins TRBV19 and TRBJ1-2, with 11 bases identical to TRBD1. The V segment lost 4 bases and the J segment 6 bases; nucleotides outside the gene matches: 13. CDR1 is LNHDA and CDR2 is SQIVND in the germline V gene (reference sequence). The CDR3 has 17 amino acids.

This chain connects TRBV6-5 to TRBJ2-1; TRBD1 matches at 10 bases. The germline CDR1 and CDR2 sequences are MNHEY and SVGAGI. This CDR3 is 14 amino acids long. The trim removed 7 bases at V and 13 bases at J, leaving 13 bases unmatched. The CDR3 DNA reads TGTGCCAGCAACCCGGGACAGGGGAAAGGGAGCCAGTTCTTC. Amino acid sequence: CASNPGQGKGSQFF.

DNA of the CDR3: TGTGCCACCCGAGGAGCCCGACTAGCGGGAAAATACGAGCAGTACTTC. Residues: CATRGARLAGKYEQYF. The genes are TRBV19 and TRBJ2-7; 11 bases are shared with TRBD2. Germline V lookup: CDR1 LNHDA, CDR2 SQIVND (reference sequence). The V and J ends lost 10 bases and 4 bases, in that order; junction bases with no gene match: 15. This CDR3 has 16 amino acids.

The sample holds one count of this clone. The V and J genes are TRBV4-3 and TRBJ2-1; D remains unclear. Germline assignment: CDR1 LGHNA and CDR2 YSLEER. V was clipped by 1 base and J by 4 bases, with 5 bases between them. The CDR3 is 13 residues long. CDR3 amino acids: CASSQGLYNEQFF. CDR3 DNA sequence: TGCGCCAGCAGCCAAGGTCTTTACAATGAGCAGTTCTTC.

The V and J genes are TRBV7-8 and TRBJ2-7; a weak D match, TRBD1 (7 bases). Germline V gene sequence: CDR1 SGHVS, CDR2 FQNEAQ. V lost 5 bases and J 0 bases, leaving 20 bases between the germline ends. The CDR3 has 17 amino acids. The CDR3 sequence is CASSIRGGTVNSYEQYF. As DNA, the CDR3 is TGTGCCAGCAGCATACGAGGGGGGACAGTCAACTCCTACGAGCAGTACTTC. Supplemented by reference TRBV7-8 and TRBJ2-7, the full variable domain reads GAGVSQSPRYKVAKRGQDVALRCDPISGHVSLFWYQQALGQGPEFLTYFQNEAQLDKSGLPSDRFFAERPEGSVSTLKIQRTQQEDSAVYLCASSIRGGTVNSYEQYFGPGTRLTVT.

This clone was picked up one time. V gene TRBV19 combines with J gene TRBJ2-3; D possibly corresponds to TRBD2 (7 bases). In germline, CDR1 is LNHDA, CDR2 SQIVND (reference sequence). The CDR3 extends over 15 amino acids. V gave up 7 bases and J gave up 2 bases, with 16 bases separating them. The chain's CDR3 is CASNLQGLITDTQYF. The CDR3, as DNA: TGTGCCAGTAATTTACAGGGACTAATCACAGATACGCAGTATTTT. Combining the CDR3 with reference TRBV19 and TRBJ2-3 gives the whole variable domain DGGITQSPKYLFRKEGQNVTLSCEQNLNHDAMYWYRQDPGQGLRLIYYSQIVNDFQKGDIAEGYSVSREKKESFPLTVTSAQKNPTAFYLCASNLQGLITDTQYFGPGTRLTVL.

The genes are TRBV5-6 and TRBJ2-2; 15 bases fit TRBD2. This CDR3 region has 18 residues. The V segment lost 4 bases and the J segment 5 bases; nucleotides outside the gene matches: 9. Germline V gene sequence: CDR1 SGHDT, CDR2 YYEEEE. As DNA, the CDR3 is TGTGCCAGCAGCACCCGGACTAGCGGGAGGGCCGGGACCGGGGAGCTGTTTTTT. Encoded protein: CASSTRTSGRAGTGELFF. The complete variable domain, with remaining parts taken from reference TRBV5-6 and TRBJ2-2, reads DAGVTQSPTHLIKTRGQQVTLRCSPKSGHDTVSWYQQALGQGPQFIFQYYEEEERQRGNFPDRFSGHQFPNYSSELNVNALLLGDSALYLCASSTRTSGRAGTGELFFGEGSRLTVL.

This chain links TRBV11-2 with TRBJ2-1; D may be TRBD2 (6 bases). CDR1 SGHAT and CDR2 FQNNGV come from the germline V gene. The V end lost 5 bases, the J end lost 0 bases, and 17 bases lay between the germline ends. This CDR3 spans 17 amino acids. CDR3 coding DNA: TGTGCCAGCAGCGGAGGGGAATGGAGGAGCTCCTACAATGAGCAGTTCTTC. This sequence encodes CASSGGEWRSSYNEQFF.

This chain joins TRBV7-2 and TRBJ2-5, with a possible D match to TRBD2 (5 bases). Between the trimmed V and J ends, which lost 5 bases and 0 bases, there was a span of 13 bases. The germline CDR1 and CDR2 sequences are SGHTA and FQGNSA. The CDR3 is made up of 15 amino acids. CDR3 in amino acids: CASSAPGVYQETQYF. Here the CDR3 DNA reads TGTGCCAGCAGCGCCCCCGGGGTGTACCAAGAGACCCAGTACTTC.

The chain carries TRBV9 and TRBJ2-2; D might be TRBD1 (6 bases). The V end lost 5 bases, the J end lost 3 bases, and 17 bases lay between the germline ends. This CDR3 is 16 amino acids long. Per germline, CDR1 SGDLS and CDR2 YYNGEE. CDR3 sequence: CASSGGRQWHTGELFF. CDR3 DNA sequence: TGTGCCAGCAGTGGGGGCAGACAGTGGCACACCGGGGAGCTGTTTTTT.

V usage is TRBV7-3 and J usage is TRBJ2-3, with 7 nucleotides matching TRBD2. The CDR3 spans 13 residues. V lost 3 bases, J lost 6 bases, and 3 bases stayed unmatched. Looked up from germline, CDR1 is SGHTA and CDR2 is FQGTGA. CDR3 coding DNA: TGTGCCAGCAGCTTTATCGGGGGGGATACGCAGTATTTT. It is translated as CASSFIGGDTQYF.

V gene TRBV7-9 combines with J gene TRBJ2-7; 7 nucleotides agree with TRBD1. CDR3 length: 15 residues. The V and J ends lost 5 bases and 2 bases, in that order; junction bases with no gene match: 9. From germline, CDR1 is SEHNR and CDR2 FQNEAQ (reference sequence). CDR3 DNA: TGTGCCAGCAGCCGCCTCCCCGGACAGGCCTACGAGCAGTACTTC. Encoded protein: CASSRLPGQAYEQYF.

This clone was seen just once. This chain connects TRBV2 to TRBJ2-7, with 10 bases aligning to TRBD1. Germline V lookup: CDR1 SNHLY, CDR2 FYNNEI. J was trimmed by 4 bases and V by 5 bases; bases with no gene match: 5. The CDR3 has 14 amino acids. The CDR3 DNA follows: TGTGCCAGCAGTTCCGGGACAGGGGTGTACGAGCAGTACTTC. It yields the protein CASSSGTGVYEQYF.

In nucleotides, the CDR3 is TGTGCCAGCAGTTACTCCCTAGCGGGGGGAGGAGAGACCCAGTACTTC. This gives the protein CASSYSLAGGGETQYF. The chain combines TRBV6-5 with TRBJ2-5; 11 bases map to TRBD2. CDR3 length: 16 amino acids. V was pared by 0 bases and J by 4 bases, with 4 bases of the junction left unmatched. Germline CDR1 reads MNHEY; CDR2 reads SVGAGI.

This chain joins TRBV20-1 and TRBJ2-5; D is undetermined. From germline, CDR1 is DFQATT and CDR2 SNEGSKA (reference sequence). The ends were cut back, 0 bases at V and 7 bases at J, with 6 bases in the middle. The CDR3 loop spans 11 amino acids. The CDR3 spells CSARDVATQYF. The CDR3 DNA reads as TGCAGTGCTAGAGACGTAGCGACCCAGTACTTC.

The chain has TRBV4-1 and TRBJ2-2, with 8 bases fitting TRBD2. Trimming took 3 bases from V and 2 from J; bases not matched to a gene: 5. The CDR3 extends over 16 amino acids. Per the germline V gene, CDR1 is MGHRA and CDR2 is YSYEKL. Here the CDR3 DNA reads TGCGCCAGCAGCCAGACGGGGGGGGTAAACACCGGGGAGCTGTTTTTT. As protein: CASSQTGGVNTGELFF.

This CDR3 reads CAWAGDEKLFF. The CDR3 coding sequence is TGTGCCTGGGCAGGTGACGAAAAACTGTTTTTT. The chain has TRBV30 and TRBJ1-4; no clear D gene. The CDR3 runs 11 residues. The V end was cut by 5 bases, the J end by 8 bases, with 9 bases between. Germline V CDR1 and CDR2: GTSNPN, SVGIG (reference sequence). Full variable domain (rest looked up from reference TRBV30 and TRBJ1-4): SQTIHQWPATLVQPVGSPLSLECTVEGTSNPNLYWYRQAAGRGLQLLFYSVGIGQISSEVPQNLSASRPQDRQFILSSKKLLLSDSGFYLCAWAGDEKLFFGSGTQLSVL.

This sequence joins TRBV5-4 and TRBJ2-1, with TRBD2 identical over 11 bases. The trim removed 0 bases at V and 8 bases at J, leaving 7 bases unmatched. This CDR3 comprises 16 residues. CDR1 is SGHNT and CDR2 is YYREEE in the germline V gene (reference sequence). The CDR3 protein is CASSLAQLAGADEQFF. As DNA, the CDR3 is TGTGCCAGCAGCTTGGCCCAACTAGCGGGAGCCGATGAGCAGTTCTTC.

This rearrangement joins TRBV15 to TRBJ2-4; 7 bases fit TRBD2. Germline trimming cut 1 base from V and 3 bases from J; bases unmatched to any gene: 6. Germline V gene data show CDR1 as LNHNV and CDR2 as YYDKDF (reference sequence). This CDR3 is 16 amino acids long. The CDR3 DNA is TGTGCCACCAGCAGAGGCTCTGCGGGGGACAAAAACATTCAGTACTTC. Translation gives CATSRGSAGDKNIQYF.